These T cell receptor beta chains were read from a single sample in a study of blood T cell repertoires in COVID-19. Clones were sequenced by immunoSEQ multiplex PCR, and TCRdb holds only the in-frame ones, with some missing. The sample has about 59,000 clones, less than 85% seen once. Sequencing was carried out using peripheral blood. The receptors were gathered from a woman aged 65 to 85 with acute or convalescent COVID-19. The CDR3 runs from the conserved cysteine through the conserved F or W. Not all rows give a size; the values are once, few, many and, for expanded clones, a class.

clone_size	v_call	j_call	cdr3_aa
NA	TRBV7-9	TRBJ1-2	CASSQVDRGNGGYTF
few	TRBV5-4	TRBJ2-3	CASSFDGGVDTQYF
NA	TRBV11-1	TRBJ2-2	CASSLPGVNTGELFF
NA	TRBV5-1	TRBJ2-2	CASSRPSGGSVWTGELFF
NA	TRBV19	TRBJ1-4	CASRVGLRAEKLFF
NA	TRBV5-1	TRBJ1-3	CASSSGFSGNTIYF
NA	TRBV7-9	TRBJ1-2	CASSLRDRGAPDLSFF
NA	TRBV19	TRBJ1-2	CASTGTGGSYGYTF
NA	TRBV5-1	TRBJ2-7	CASSLVGTGASPADF
NA	TRBV18	TRBJ1-2	CASLKGQSGYTF
NA	TRBV28	TRBJ2-1	CASSPRGGSSYNEQFF
NA	TRBV11-3	TRBJ1-6	CASSLGQGNSPLHF